In this sample, the clone carrying this T cell receptor (beta chain) turned up a few times. The DNA is omitted, as the CDR3 cannot be located on it reliably, and the CDR3 follows TCRdb's listing. This sample was taken from a study of T-cell reconstitution after alpha-beta-depleted transplantation in children. The germline gives CDR1 KGHDR, CDR2 SFDVKD. Including both end residues, the CDR3 is 16 amino acids long. The library targeted TCRbeta and was prepared with unique molecular identifiers. Each CDR3 protein is one row after TCRdb ran MiXCR on the PCR reads. The sample yields hundreds of thousands of distinct CDR3 sequences, 16% seen once.

The TCR comes from a male patient younger than 18 who had a stem cell transplant for acute lymphoblastic leukemia, so the T cells may come from the graft donor. Sample: PBMCs, mostly from graft donor cells, taken 360 days after TCRalphabeta/CD19-depleted stem cell transplant. The rearrangement uses TRBV24-1 and TRBJ2-7; TRBD1 is the table's D call and was not checked against the DNA. The CDR3 is CATSDSGQGTSYEQYF.